Included here is one T cell receptor (beta chain) sequence, with context. This sample is part of a study of lymphopenia after photon versus proton radiotherapy. CDR1 and CDR2 from the germline V gene are SGHAT and FQNNGV. This CDR3 is built from 17 residues. V gave up 5 bases and J gave up 3 bases; unmatched junction bases: 16. Using immunoSEQ multiplex PCR, the repertoire was profiled, and TCRdb retains in-frame clones only, with some absent. In the table there are roughly 40,000 clones, around 83% of which are singletons. The receptor's source is a woman in her sixties or seventies with pancreatic cancer. Some clones in this sample may be carry-over from other donors' samples. The sample consisted of peripheral blood, taken from a patient treated with proton-based radiotherapy. The V and J genes are TRBV11-2 and TRBJ2-7, with 7 positions matching TRBD2. CDR3 protein: CASSRPTPSGNLYEQYF. In DNA, the CDR3 is TGTGCCAGCAGCCGCCCCACTCCGAGCGGGAACCTCTACGAGCAGTACTTC.